The source of this T cell receptor beta chain is a study of blood T cell repertoires in COVID-19. In the study's own analysis: Reference gene primers were amplified, and this amplification served to estimate nucleated cell counts. Clones were sequenced by immunoSEQ multiplex PCR, and TCRdb holds only the in-frame ones, with some missing. D and trimming were read from the DNA, whereas the V and J calls and clone size are those reported in that table. The data show some 89,000 clones, less than 95% seen once. The CDR3 spans 14 residues. The germline V and J ends were trimmed by 6 bases and 6 bases, with 12 bases remaining between them. Germline CDR1 and CDR2: MNHEY and SVGEGT.

The sequence was obtained from a man between 60 and 75 years old with acute or convalescent COVID-19. The rearrangement uses TRBV6-2 or TRBV6-3 and TRBJ1-6; D gene ambiguous. The sequenced material came from peripheral blood. CDR3 nucleotide sequence: TGTGCCAGCAGCCCCGCCGGGAGTAATTCACCCCTCCACTTT. Protein: CASSPAGSNSPLHF.